The text below deals with one T cell receptor (beta chain). Its antigen specificity is not known. Nothing much larger sits one base from this clone, and base qualities are not available. This sample was taken from a study of blood T cells in healthy people across ages (dated by TCRdb to between 2014 and 2016). For the wider study: In model experiments, template switching captured about one uniquely barcoded TCR beta cDNA molecule for every two T cells. Age-related changes in TCR beta repertoire diversity were measured in the study by deep sequencing normalized with unique cDNA molecular identifiers. The donors were divided into four age groups: young (average around 15 years), middle-aged (around 41), aged (approximately 62) and long-lived (roughly 82). To avoid experimental bias, donors of different ages were randomly spread across the sequencing lanes. The study analyzed two additional independent replicas of 1 million unique cDNA reads from the same blood draw for two donors, one aged 18 to 29 and one aged 80 or older.

CDR1 MDHEN and CDR2 SYDVKM are derived from the germline V gene. The junction carries 25 bases between V and J, which are trimmed by 8 bases and 5 bases respectively. The CDR3 goes from the cysteine to the phenylalanine over 17 residues. Of all the DNA, just the CDR3 is kept, 51 bases in frame from base 1. Library preparation used 5' RACE. The instrument given in TCRdb is Illumina HiSeq 2500. A second about 6 to 11 cycle PCR used a sample-barcoded 5' primer and a J-beta primer mix. Each TCR beta cDNA molecule received a unique molecular identifier from a template-switch 5' adaptor carrying 12 random nucleotides. Each sample yielded at least 2.5 million CDR3-containing paired-end reads. First-strand cDNA synthesis was performed from all RNA using the Mint cDNA synthesis kit, with priming by a TRBC-specific oligonucleotide. Following uracil-DNA glycosylase treatment, a first 18-cycle PCR with universal primers M1SS and BC2_uni_R was performed on all cDNA. Per the source publication's procedure: Each sample was normalized by randomly selecting 1 million high-quality reads, each carrying a distinct molecular identifier. Instead of being binned into consensus sequences, reads with shared molecular identifiers were discarded. CDR3 identification, clonotype clustering and error correction used MiTCR with a Q25 quality threshold and the strictest error-elimination algorithm. A nonparametric unseen species model with Euler transformation was used to estimate a lower bound on total TCR beta diversity. TCRdb cleaned the public reads at Q25 with fastp, built clones with MiXCR and kept in-frame beta chains. Each entry is one CDR3 protein sequence, shown with its most common DNA and genes. The V and J calls here are based on TCRdb, not the publication. This sample holds hundreds of thousands of distinct CDR3 sequences; about 30% were observed only once. In total, the top ten clones hold approximately 15% of the sample.

Donors were 39 systemically healthy Caucasian individuals from Russia aged roughly 6 to 100 years. Each donor gave about 9.2 milliliters of peripheral blood, drawn into EDTA-treated Vacutainer tubes. PBMCs were isolated by Ficoll-Paque density-gradient centrifugation, with at least 7 million obtained per sample. Total RNA, at least 6 micrograms per sample, was extracted from PBMCs with Trizol reagent. For every donor, an aliquot of PBMCs went through flow cytometry to measure the percentages of naive CD45RAhigh/CD27high T cells. Findings and caveats that apply to the study as a whole: Donor CMV infection status was unknown, potentially confounding age-related changes in expanded clonotypes. Conclusive comparison of naive and antigen-experienced compartments was prevented by the profiling of bulk unsorted PBMCs. A strong correlation was found between observed TCR beta diversity and the percentage of naive T cells measured by flow cytometry. Observed TCR beta diversity per million T cells fell roughly linearly with age, and a significant reduction was already apparent by age roughly 40. Estimates of total diversity based on one million sequenced T cells were considered lower bounds and underestimates. Compared with the aged group, more naive CD4+ T cells, fewer expanded clones and increased TCR diversity were shown by the long-lived group, suggesting age selection.

The sample consisted of blood. The sequence was collected from a woman of 80 years or more in good health. Donor details come from another sample of the same person, matched by shared clones. This chain is built from TRBV28 and TRBJ2-1; TRBD1 could be the D gene, as 7 bases match. The CDR3 here reads CASPPPGGGLLNNEQFF. The DNA reads TGTGCCAGCCCGCCCCCCGGAGGGGGCCTACTCAACAATGAGCAGTTCTTC.